The 30 T cell receptor beta chains in this list originate from one sample, sequenced in a study of T cells expressing NK-cell markers. Each CDR3 protein gets one entry in TCRdb, which reprocessed the 5' RACE reads and gives no DNA. This listing includes a few hundred thousand distinct CDR3 sequences. Sequencing was performed on blood T cells: a sorted CD56 or NKG2C T cell subset, CD4+ or CD8+ T cells, or bulk PBMC T cells (not recorded which). Source of these receptors: a woman in her forties or fifties in good health.

The chain combines TRBV20-1 with TRBJ2-1. There are 15 residues in the CDR3. In germline, CDR1 is DFQATT, CDR2 SNEGSKA (reference sequence). CDR3 amino acids: CSARDSLAVYNEQFF.

J is TRBJ2-1 and V is TRBV6-2 or TRBV6-3; TCRdb proposes TRBD1, but this gene call is untestable without DNA. CDR3 length: 14 amino acids. Germline loops: CDR1 MNHEY, CDR2 SVGEGT. CDR3 sequence: CAFHGRDPYNEQFF.

This chain joins TRBV5-1 and TRBJ2-3; TCRdb picks TRBD2, but there is no DNA to check that call. Germline V gene sequence: CDR1 SGHRS, CDR2 YFSETQ. CDR3 length equals 15 residues. CDR3 region: CASSGGPGVEDTQYF.

The V gene is TRBV20-1, the J gene TRBJ2-3; TCRdb names TRBD2, which stays unverified in the absence of DNA. Per the germline V gene, CDR1 is DFQATT and CDR2 is SNEGSKA (reference sequence). The CDR3 is 15 residues long. The CDR3 is CSASDLAGGSDTQYF.

The V gene is TRBV12-3 or TRBV12-4, the J gene TRBJ2-1; TCRdb indicates TRBD2, and absent DNA this call remains unverified. The CDR3 has 15 residues. The CDR3: CASRDSGTSYNEQFF.

The chain is built from TRBV10-3 and TRBJ2-5. Looked up from germline, CDR1 is ENHRY and CDR2 is SYGVKD. The CDR3 has 14 residues. CDR3 residues: CAISEASGTRTQYF.

This chain joins TRBV6-5 and TRBJ2-7; the TRBD1 assignment by TCRdb is unverifiable without DNA. Germline loops: CDR1 MNHEY, CDR2 SVGAGI. This CDR3 has 15 residues. The CDR3 reads CASSARPGGPYEQYF.

The CDR3 loop is CASSLALGTLNTGELFF. The rearrangement uses TRBV7-9 and TRBJ2-2; absent DNA, TCRdb's TRBD1 call cannot be checked. Looked up from germline, CDR1 is SEHNR and CDR2 is FQNEAQ (reference sequence). The CDR3 spans 17 residues.

The chain couples TRBV6-2 or TRBV6-3 to TRBJ2-3. The CDR3 has 13 amino acids. Looked up from germline, CDR1 is MNHEY and CDR2 is SVGEGT. The CDR3 is CASSYGVGVTQYF.

V and J are TRBV3-1 and TRBJ2-7; without DNA, the TCRdb call of TRBD1 cannot be checked. Germline assignment: CDR1 LGHDT and CDR2 YNNKEL (reference sequence). CDR3 length equals 16 residues. This chain's CDR3 is CASSQGLQGFLYEQYF.

This rearrangement joins TRBV5-1 to TRBJ1-2; with no DNA, the TCRdb D assignment of TRBD1 cannot be verified. Germline V gene lookup returns CDR1 SGHRS and CDR2 YFSETQ. The CDR3 covers 14 residues. Here the CDR3 reads CASSSIQGARGYTF.

The V gene is TRBV12-3 or TRBV12-4, the J gene TRBJ2-7; TCRdb designates TRBD2, a call that cannot be tested without DNA. This CDR3 is 15 amino acids long. CDR3 in amino acids: CASSLFGPFGYEQYF.

The chain joins TRBV12-5 to TRBJ1-1. Germline V gene data show CDR1 as LGHNT and CDR2 as FRNRAP. The length of the CDR3 is 14 residues. CDR3 sequence reads: CASGSGQGGTEAFF.

The rearrangement uses TRBV18 and TRBJ2-5. Germline V CDR1 and CDR2: KGHSH, LQKENI. This CDR3 region has 14 residues. CDR3 loop: CASSSPQRQETQYF. The variable domain in full, with the rest retrieved from reference TRBV18 and TRBJ2-5, is NAGVMQNPRHLVRRRGQEARLRCSPMKGHSHVYWYRQLPEEGLKFMVYLQKENIIDESGMPKERFSAEFPKEGPSILRIQQVVRGDSAAYFCASSSPQRQETQYFGPGTRLLVL.

This chain links TRBV11-3 with TRBJ2-1; the TCRdb D gene call, TRBD1, has no DNA to confirm it. This CDR3 comprises 16 residues. Germline-derived CDR1 and CDR2 are SGHNT and YENEEA. CDR3 region: CASSDHRGRTYNEQFF. The full variable domain, completed using reference TRBV11-3 and TRBJ2-1, is EAGVVQSPRYKIIEKKQPVAFWCNPISGHNTLYWYLQNLGQGPELLIRYENEEAVDDSQLPKDRFSAERLKGVDSTLKIQPAELGDSAVYLCASSDHRGRTYNEQFFGPGTRLTVL.

V gene TRBV25-1 combines with J gene TRBJ2-1; TCRdb's assignment of TRBD2 cannot be checked, as there is no DNA. Germline CDR1 and CDR2: MGHDK and SYGVNS. The CDR3 has 12 amino acids. CDR3 sequence reads: CASSTGTLEQFF. The variable domain in full, with the rest retrieved from reference TRBV25-1 and TRBJ2-1, is EADIYQTPRYLVIGTGKKITLECSQTMGHDKMYWYQQDPGMELHLIHYSYGVNSTEKGDLSSESTVSRIRTEHFPLTLESARPSHTSQYLCASSTGTLEQFFGPGTRLTVL.

J is TRBJ2-3 and V is TRBV3-1; TCRdb's D call, TRBD2, is unchecked because there is no DNA. CDR1 and CDR2 from the germline V gene are LGHDT and YNNKEL (reference sequence). There are 16 residues in the CDR3. CDR3: CASSQGLAGSTDTQYF.

The chain recombines TRBV5-1 with TRBJ2-3. This CDR3 spans 14 amino acids. Germline V gives CDR1 SGHRS, CDR2 YFSETQ. CDR3 region: CASRYDGGTDTQYF.

The chain carries TRBV6-2 or TRBV6-3 and TRBJ2-1; TCRdb reports TRBD2, a call that lacks DNA to check it against. The CDR3 loop spans 16 amino acids. In germline, CDR1 is MNHEY, CDR2 SVGEGT. The CDR3 spells CASRPSGKATGGEQFF.

The CDR3 region is CSASRGRGWQPQHF. The chain couples TRBV20-1 to TRBJ1-5; TCRdb names TRBD1, which stays unverified in the absence of DNA. Germline CDR1 and CDR2: DFQATT and SNEGSKA (reference sequence). CDR3 length: 14 residues.

The chain has TRBV7-9 and TRBJ2-5; without DNA, the TCRdb call of TRBD1 cannot be checked. CDR3 length equals 15 residues. Germline V lookup: CDR1 SEHNR, CDR2 FQNEAQ (reference sequence). The CDR3 spells CASSRDGGKEETQYF.

The chain uses TRBV12-3 or TRBV12-4 and TRBJ1-2. The CDR3 runs to 15 residues. CDR3 in amino acids: CASSFDPLWDAGYTF.

V is TRBV7-9 and J is TRBJ2-7; the D call from TCRdb, TRBD2, cannot be confirmed without DNA. The CDR3 has 14 residues. Germline V gene data show CDR1 as SEHNR and CDR2 as FQNEAQ (reference sequence). This chain's CDR3 is CASSNGLAGTEQYF.

The V gene is TRBV12-5, the J gene TRBJ2-1. Germline CDR1 LGHNT, CDR2 FRNRAP. This CDR3 is 12 amino acids long. The CDR3 protein is CASGLNANEQFF.

V usage is TRBV5-1 and J usage is TRBJ1-5; TCRdb reports TRBD1, a call that lacks DNA to check it against. Looked up from germline, CDR1 is SGHRS and CDR2 is YFSETQ. The CDR3 is 15 amino acids. The CDR3 sequence: CASSLGTGGGQPQHF.

CDR3 sequence reads: CASLTEPMTWTGQETQYF. The chain carries TRBV6-1 and TRBJ2-5; TCRdb's assignment of TRBD1 cannot be checked, as there is no DNA. From germline, CDR1 is MNHNS and CDR2 SASEGT. The CDR3 is 18 amino acids.

The chain joins TRBV28 to TRBJ2-4; with no DNA, the TCRdb D assignment of TRBD2 cannot be verified. The V gene's germline CDR1 is MDHEN and CDR2 SYDVKM. The length of the CDR3 is 13 residues. CDR3 amino acids: CASTLPGEDIQYF. The variable domain in full, with the rest retrieved from reference TRBV28 and TRBJ2-4, is DVKVTQSSRYLVKRTGEKVFLECVQDMDHENMFWYRQDPGLGLRLIYFSYDVKMKEKGDIPEGYSVSREKKERFSLILESASTNQTSMYLCASTLPGEDIQYFGAGTRLSVL.

The chain joins TRBV6-6 to TRBJ2-1; TCRdb indicates TRBD1, and absent DNA this call remains unverified. CDR1 and CDR2 (germline): MNHNY, SVGAGI (reference sequence). The length of the CDR3 is 14 residues. CDR3 protein: CASSVPKVDNEQFF.

The genes are TRBV24-1 and TRBJ1-2; absent DNA, TCRdb's TRBD1 call cannot be checked. Germline CDR1 KGHDR, CDR2 SFDVKD. CDR3 length equals 17 residues. CDR3 residues: CATSAGGAAPLFYGYTF.

This CDR3 reads CASSVEWGGANTGELFF. The J gene is TRBJ2-2, the V gene TRBV9; TCRdb's D call, TRBD1, is unchecked because there is no DNA. The CDR3 totals 17 residues. Germline CDR1 is SGDLS and CDR2 is YYNGEE.